These T cell receptor beta chains were read from a single sample in a study of monozygotic twins with cystic fibrosis. TCRdb's copy holds only in-frame clones and misses some; the assay was immunoSEQ multiplex PCR. The sample includes about 20,000 clones, 91% of them seen just once. The sample consisted of blood. The origin of the receptors is a girl aged 2-9 years with cystic fibrosis. CDR3s include the opening cysteine and the closing phenylalanine or tryptophan. The order of the fields is D gene, V gene, J gene, clone size, CDR3 protein, CDR3 DNA. The D gene is left open where the match is weak. Part of the rows lack a size; the others show once, few, many or a class for expanded clones.

>TRBD1|TRBV30|TRBJ1-2|NA
CAWGTGTGNHGYTF
TGTGCCTGGGGAACCGGGACAGGGAACCATGGCTACACCTTC
>NA|TRBV7-2|TRBJ1-1|NA
CASRSRGVNTEAFF
TGTGCCAGCAGATCGAGAGGAGTTAACACTGAAGCTTTCTTT
>TRBD2|TRBV5-4|TRBJ2-5|NA
CASSGLAGVAETQYF
TGTGCCAGCAGCGGTCTAGCGGGGGTCGCTGAGACCCAGTACTTC
>NA|TRBV27|TRBJ1-1|NA
CASSLIGRVALNTEAFF
TGTGCCAGCAGTTTAATTGGGAGGGTAGCTCTGAACACTGAAGCTTTCTTT
>NA|TRBV7-9|TRBJ2-1|NA
CASSPGTLNNEQFF
TGTGCCAGCAGCCCCGGGACACTAAACAATGAGCAGTTCTTC
>NA|TRBV2|TRBJ1-1|NA
CASSELVAYTEAFF
TGTGCCAGCAGTGAACTTGTCGCTTACACTGAAGCTTTCTTT
>NA|TRBV7-2|TRBJ2-7|NA
CASSPARGPYEQYF
TGTGCCAGCAGCCCAGCCCGGGGGCCCTACGAGCAGTACTTC
>NA|TRBV6-6|TRBJ2-7|NA
CASSYKGHEQYF
TGTGCCAGCAGTTACAAGGGACACGAGCAGTACTTC
>NA|TRBV19|TRBJ2-7|NA
CASSIGFDYEQYF
TGTGCCAGTAGTATAGGGTTCGACTACGAGCAGTACTTC
>TRBD1|TRBV11-2|TRBJ2-7|once
CASSLLQGVGSYEQYF
TGTGCCAGCAGCTTACTCCAGGGGGTCGGGTCCTACGAGCAGTACTTC
>TRBD1|TRBV4-2|TRBJ2-1|few
CASSPGQGEYNEQFF
TGTGCCAGCAGCCCGGGACAGGGAGAATACAATGAGCAGTTCTTC
>NA|TRBV11-2|TRBJ1-1|NA
CASSLFGRGGATEAFF
TGTGCCAGCAGCCTCTTCGGGCGGGGTGGTGCGACTGAAGCTTTCTTT
>TRBD2|TRBV7-9|TRBJ2-3|NA
CASSPRRIAGGPEDTQYF
TGTGCCAGCAGCCCACGACGGATAGCGGGAGGGCCGGAAGATACGCAGTATTTT
>NA|TRBV18|TRBJ1-2|NA
CASSLTEPDYGYTF
TGTGCCAGCTCACTCACAGAGCCCGACTATGGCTACACCTTC
>NA|TRBV9|TRBJ1-1|once
CASSPGARVGSFTEAFF
TGTGCCAGCAGCCCAGGCGCAAGGGTTGGCAGTTTCACTGAAGCTTTCTTT
>NA|TRBV7-6|TRBJ1-2|NA
CASSPPPAYGYTF
TGTGCCAGCAGCCCCCCGCCGGCCTATGGCTACACCTTC
>NA|TRBV7-2|TRBJ1-3|NA
CATSEISGNTIYF
TGTGCCACCTCAGAGATATCTGGAAACACCATATATTTT
>NA|TRBV19|TRBJ2-4|NA
CASSIDPSTRRYKNIQYF
TGTGCCAGTAGTATAGATCCATCGACTAGGAGGTACAAAAACATTCAGTACTTC
>TRBD1|TRBV29-1|TRBJ2-1|NA
CSVATGRGGAYNEQFF
TGCAGCGTTGCAACGGGGAGAGGGGGCGCCTACAATGAGCAGTTCTTC
>NA|TRBV7-2|TRBJ2-5|NA
CASSSSRDLETQYF
TGTGCCAGCAGTTCATCCAGGGATTTGGAGACCCAGTACTTC
>TRBD1|TRBV7-7|TRBJ2-5|NA
CASSQDRASRETQYF
TGTGCCAGCAGCCAGGACAGGGCCTCTAGAGAGACCCAGTACTTC
>TRBD2|TRBV19|TRBJ2-7|NA
CASSPGLAAYEQYF
TGTGCCAGTAGTCCCGGACTAGCGGCCTACGAGCAGTACTTC
>TRBD1|TRBV9|TRBJ1-5|NA
CASSVGTGGQPQHF
TGTGCCAGCAGCGTAGGGACAGGGGGGCAGCCCCAGCATTTT
>NA|TRBV5-1|TRBJ2-2|few
CASSLVRTENTGELFF
TGCGCCAGCAGCTTGGTTCGGACAGAAAACACCGGGGAGCTGTTTTTT
>TRBD2|TRBV5-1|TRBJ2-5|once
CASSLAPLAGEETQYF
TGCGCCAGCAGCTTGGCCCCACTAGCGGGGGAAGAGACCCAGTACTTC
>TRBD1|TRBV19|TRBJ2-1|NA
CASSSLGTGNEQFF
TGTGCCAGTAGCTCATTGGGGACAGGCAATGAGCAGTTCTTC
>NA|TRBV5-4|TRBJ1-5|NA
CASSLGGDINQPQHF
TGTGCCAGCAGCTTGGGTGGGGACATCAATCAGCCCCAGCATTTT
>TRBD1|TRBV18|TRBJ2-6|NA
CASSRTGGKGANVLTF
TGTGCCAGCTCCAGGACAGGGGGAAAAGGGGCCAACGTCCTGACTTTC
>TRBD2|TRBV2|TRBJ2-2|NA
CASAHHKNQLAGGLIAGELFF
TGTGCCAGCGCACACCATAAGAACCAACTAGCGGGGGGGCTAATCGCCGGGGAGCTGTTTTTT
>NA|TRBV27|TRBJ2-4|NA
CASSSAGAKNIQYF
TGTGCCAGCAGTTCAGCTGGAGCCAAAAACATTCAGTACTTC
>NA|TRBV5-4|TRBJ2-2|NA
CASNGGTGELFF
TGTGCCAGCAATGGGGGCACCGGGGAGCTGTTTTTT
>NA|TRBV9|TRBJ2-5|NA
CASSVEAGPNGETQYF
TGTGCCAGCAGCGTAGAGGCGGGACCCAACGGGGAGACCCAGTACTTC
>NA|TRBV7-9|TRBJ2-7|NA
CASSLGGRLGAGIPYEQYF
TGTGCCAGCAGCTTAGGGGGTCGACTCGGTGCGGGAATTCCCTACGAGCAGTACTTC
>TRBD2|TRBV6-4|TRBJ2-1|NA
CASSDSGGGYNEQFF
TGTGCCAGCAGTGACTCTGGGGGGGGATACAATGAGCAGTTCTTC
>NA|TRBV10-3|TRBJ2-5|NA
CATHQGKQETQYF
TGTGCCACCCACCAGGGTAAACAAGAGACCCAGTACTTC
>NA|TRBV10-1|TRBJ1-1|once
CATKGGGTEAFF
TGCGCCACCAAAGGGGGTGGTACTGAAGCTTTCTTT
>NA|TRBV2|TRBJ2-3|NA
CASSEGADITDTQYF
TGTGCCAGCAGTGAGGGGGCGGACATCACAGATACGCAGTATTTT
>TRBD2|TRBV6-5|TRBJ2-3|NA
CASRGLAGRTDTQYF
TGTGCCAGCAGAGGACTAGCGGGGCGCACAGATACGCAGTATTTT
>TRBD1|TRBV2|TRBJ1-2|NA
CASMRQGGGYTF
TGTGCCAGCATGAGACAGGGTGGCGGCTACACCTTC
>NA|TRBV9|TRBJ2-1|NA
CASSVGPPYNEQFF
TGTGCCAGCAGCGTAGGGCCACCGTACAATGAGCAGTTCTTC
>NA|TRBV30|TRBJ2-1|once
CAWSVVAGGNPPFF
NA
>TRBD1|TRBV7-2|TRBJ1-5|NA
CASSDRDYQPQHF
TGTGCCAGCAGCGACAGGGACTATCAGCCCCAGCATTTT
>NA|TRBV27|TRBJ2-5|NA
CAIYPPSAGSYGAQYF
TGTGCCATTTATCCCCCCTCCGCGGGCAGTTACGGGGCCCAGTACTTC
>NA|TRBV7-2|TRBJ2-1|once
CASSSGSSYNEQFF
TGTGCCAGTTCCAGCGGAAGCTCCTACAATGAGCAGTTCTTC
>NA|TRBV7-2|TRBJ2-7|NA
CASSLEGRGEQYF
TGTGCCAGCAGCTTAGAGGGCAGGGGCGAGCAGTACTTC
>TRBD1|TRBV19|TRBJ1-2|NA
CASRPTGDNLNGYTF
TGTGCCAGTAGGCCAACAGGGGACAACCTTAATGGCTACACCTTC
>TRBD2|TRBV5-8|TRBJ2-1|NA
CASSLVTGLAGYEQFF
TGTGCCAGCAGCTTGGTCACTGGACTAGCGGGATATGAGCAGTTCTTC
>NA|TRBV29-1|TRBJ1-1|NA
CSVRPGPAEAFF
TGCAGCGTGAGGCCAGGGCCCGCTGAAGCTTTCTTT
>NA|TRBV6-6|TRBJ1-6|once
CASSYSTGPGNSPLHF
TGTGCCAGCAGTTACTCGACGGGACCAGGGAATTCACCCCTCCACTTT
>NA|TRBV11-2|TRBJ2-7|NA
CASSLSPGPYEQYF
TGTGCCAGCAGCTTAAGTCCAGGGCCATACGAGCAGTACTTC
>NA|TRBV4-2|TRBJ1-4|NA
CASSQERQVRGHATNEKLFF
TGTGCCAGCAGCCAAGAGAGACAAGTACGGGGACATGCAACTAATGAAAAACTGTTTTTT
>NA|TRBV7-2|TRBJ1-5|NA
CASTQTGGAGQPQHF
TGTGCCAGCACCCAAACGGGGGGGGCAGGGCAGCCCCAGCATTTT
>NA|TRBV7-2|TRBJ1-5|NA
CASSLAGGYQPQHF
TGTGCCAGCAGCTTAGCCGGGGGCTATCAGCCCCAGCATTTT
>NA|TRBV19|TRBJ1-2|NA
CASSIGYGSNYGYTF
TGTGCCAGTAGTATTGGGTACGGATCAAACTATGGCTACACCTTC
>TRBD2|TRBV10-1|TRBJ2-5|NA
CASSPAGGTETQYF
TGCGCCAGCAGTCCCGCGGGGGGCACGGAGACCCAGTACTTC
>NA|TRBV5-1|TRBJ2-1|once
CASSWIRGVSYNEQFF
TGCGCCAGCAGCTGGATTAGGGGGGTCTCCTACAATGAGCAGTTCTTC
>NA|TRBV19|TRBJ1-4|NA
CASSGGQPATNEKLFF
TGTGCCAGTAGTGGGGGGCAGCCCGCAACTAATGAAAAACTGTTTTTT
>NA|TRBV6-4|TRBJ2-6|NA
CASSESSGANVLTF
TGTGCCAGCAGTGAGAGTTCTGGGGCCAACGTCCTGACTTTC
>NA|TRBV11-3|TRBJ2-1|once
CASSLGTSYNEQFF
TGTGCCAGCAGCTTAGGGACGTCCTACAATGAGCAGTTCTTC
>TRBD2|TRBV4-1|TRBJ2-7|NA
CASSQDRASGSYEQYF
TGCGCCAGCAGCCAAGATCGGGCTAGCGGATCCTACGAGCAGTACTTC